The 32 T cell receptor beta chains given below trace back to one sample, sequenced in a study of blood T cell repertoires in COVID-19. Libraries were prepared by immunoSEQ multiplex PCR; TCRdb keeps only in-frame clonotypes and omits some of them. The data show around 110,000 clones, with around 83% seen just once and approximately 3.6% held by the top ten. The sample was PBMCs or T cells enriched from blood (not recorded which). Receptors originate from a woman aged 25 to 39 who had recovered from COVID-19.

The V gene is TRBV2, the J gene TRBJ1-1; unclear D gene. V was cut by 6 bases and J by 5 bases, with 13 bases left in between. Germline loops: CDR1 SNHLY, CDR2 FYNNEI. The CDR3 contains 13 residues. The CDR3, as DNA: TGTGCCAGCAGGGTACAAGCGCAGACTGAAGCTTTCTTT. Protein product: CASRVQAQTEAFF. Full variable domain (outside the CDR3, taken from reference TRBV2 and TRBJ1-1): EPEVTQTPSHQVTQMGQEVILRCVPISNHLYFYWYRQILGQKVEFLVSFYNNEISEKSEIFDDQFSVERPDGSNFTLKIRSTKLEDSAMYFCASRVQAQTEAFFGQGTRLTVV.

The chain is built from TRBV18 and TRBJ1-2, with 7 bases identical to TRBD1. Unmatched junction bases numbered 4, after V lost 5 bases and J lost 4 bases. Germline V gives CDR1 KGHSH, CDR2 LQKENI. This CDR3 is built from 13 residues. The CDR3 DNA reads TGTGCCAGCTCAAACCGGGACAGCTATGGCTACACCTTC. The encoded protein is CASSNRDSYGYTF.

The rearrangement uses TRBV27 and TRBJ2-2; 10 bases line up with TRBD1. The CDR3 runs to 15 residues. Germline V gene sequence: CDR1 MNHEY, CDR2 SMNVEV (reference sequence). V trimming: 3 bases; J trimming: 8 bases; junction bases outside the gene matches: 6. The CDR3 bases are TGTGCCAGCAGTTTCGACAGGGGACAGGGGGGGGAGCTGTTTTTT. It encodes CASSFDRGQGGELFF.

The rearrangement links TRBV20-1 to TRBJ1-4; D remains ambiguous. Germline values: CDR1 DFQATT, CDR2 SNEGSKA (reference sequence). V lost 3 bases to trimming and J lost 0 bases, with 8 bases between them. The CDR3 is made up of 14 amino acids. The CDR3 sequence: CSASRRATNEKLFF. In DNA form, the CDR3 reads TGCAGTGCTAGTCGGAGAGCAACTAATGAAAAACTGTTTTTT.

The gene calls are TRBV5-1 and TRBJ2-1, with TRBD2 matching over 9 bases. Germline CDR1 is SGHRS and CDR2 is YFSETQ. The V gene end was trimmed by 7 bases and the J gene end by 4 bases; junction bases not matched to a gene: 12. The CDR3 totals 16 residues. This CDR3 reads CASAASSGSSYNEQFF. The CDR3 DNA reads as TGCGCCAGCGCTGCGAGTAGCGGGAGTTCATACAATGAGCAGTTCTTC.

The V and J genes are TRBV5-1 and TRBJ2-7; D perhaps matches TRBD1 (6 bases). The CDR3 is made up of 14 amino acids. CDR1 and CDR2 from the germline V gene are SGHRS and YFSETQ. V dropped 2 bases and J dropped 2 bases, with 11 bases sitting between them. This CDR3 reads CASSLGQRTYEQYF. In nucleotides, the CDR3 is TGCGCCAGCAGCTTAGGACAGAGAACCTACGAGCAGTACTTC.

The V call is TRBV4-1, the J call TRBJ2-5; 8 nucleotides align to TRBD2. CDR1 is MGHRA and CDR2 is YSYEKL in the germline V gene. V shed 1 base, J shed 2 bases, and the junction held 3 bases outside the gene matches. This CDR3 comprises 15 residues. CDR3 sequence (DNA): TGCGCCAGCAGCCAAGTCGGGACTAGTCAAGAGACCCAGTACTTC. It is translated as CASSQVGTSQETQYF.

The CDR3 spells CASSSQLAGVNEQFF. The CDR3 coding sequence is TGTGCCAGCAGCTCCCAACTAGCGGGCGTGAATGAGCAGTTCTTC. The J gene is TRBJ2-1, the V gene TRBV11-2, with 9 positions matching TRBD2. V trimming: 4 bases; J trimming: 7 bases; junction bases outside the gene matches: 8. CDR1 is SGHAT and CDR2 is FQNNGV in the germline V gene. The CDR3 is 15 amino acids.

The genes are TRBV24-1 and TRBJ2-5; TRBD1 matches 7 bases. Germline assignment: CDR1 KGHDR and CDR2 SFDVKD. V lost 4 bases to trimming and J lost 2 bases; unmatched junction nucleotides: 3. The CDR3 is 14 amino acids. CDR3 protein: CATSDGDRQETQYF. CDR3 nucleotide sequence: TGTGCCACCAGTGACGGGGACAGACAAGAGACCCAGTACTTC.

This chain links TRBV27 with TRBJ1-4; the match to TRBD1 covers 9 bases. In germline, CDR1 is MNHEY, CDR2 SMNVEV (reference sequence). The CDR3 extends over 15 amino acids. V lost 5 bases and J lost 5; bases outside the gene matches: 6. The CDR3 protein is CASSPGTGLNEKLFF. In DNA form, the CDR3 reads TGTGCCAGCAGTCCGGGGACAGGGTTGAATGAAAAACTGTTTTTT.

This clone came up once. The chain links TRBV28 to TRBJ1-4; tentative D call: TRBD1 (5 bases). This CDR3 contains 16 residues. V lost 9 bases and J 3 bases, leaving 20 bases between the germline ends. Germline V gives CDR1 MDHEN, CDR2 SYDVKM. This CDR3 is CASLVGGNQANEKLFF. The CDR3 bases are TGTGCCAGTCTCGTCGGGGGGAATCAGGCTAATGAAAAACTGTTTTTT.

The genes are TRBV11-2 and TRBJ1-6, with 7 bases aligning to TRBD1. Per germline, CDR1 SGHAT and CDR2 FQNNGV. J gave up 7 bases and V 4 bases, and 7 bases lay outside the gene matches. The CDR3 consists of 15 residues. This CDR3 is CASSYGQARNSPLHF. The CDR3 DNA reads TGTGCCAGCAGCTACGGACAGGCCCGAAATTCACCCCTCCACTTT.

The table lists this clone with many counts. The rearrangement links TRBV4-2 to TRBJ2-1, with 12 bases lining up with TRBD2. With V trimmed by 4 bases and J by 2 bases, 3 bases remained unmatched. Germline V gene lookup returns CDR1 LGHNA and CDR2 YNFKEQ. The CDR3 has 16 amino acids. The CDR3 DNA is TGTGCCAGCAGCCCACTAGCGGGAGGTACCTACAATGAGCAGTTCTTC. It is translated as CASSPLAGGTYNEQFF.

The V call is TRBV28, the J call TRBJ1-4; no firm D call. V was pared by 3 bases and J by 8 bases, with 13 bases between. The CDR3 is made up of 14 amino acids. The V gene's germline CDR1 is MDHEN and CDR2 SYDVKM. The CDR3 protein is CASSLAEIGEKLFF. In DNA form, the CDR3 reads TGTGCCAGCAGTTTGGCGGAGATAGGCGAAAAACTGTTTTTT.

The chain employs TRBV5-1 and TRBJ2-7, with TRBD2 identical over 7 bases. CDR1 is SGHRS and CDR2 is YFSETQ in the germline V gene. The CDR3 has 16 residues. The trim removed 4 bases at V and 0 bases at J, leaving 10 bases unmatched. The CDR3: CASSPAPRGSSYEQYF. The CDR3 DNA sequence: TGCGCCAGCAGCCCGGCCCCGCGGGGGAGCTCCTACGAGCAGTACTTC.

The CDR3, as DNA: TGTGCCAGCAGTTACGACAGGGCCGTTCCCTACAATGAGCAGTTCTTC. Amino acid sequence: CASSYDRAVPYNEQFF. The chain links TRBV6-5 to TRBJ2-1, with 7 bases lining up with TRBD1. This CDR3 contains 16 residues. Germline CDR1 MNHEY, CDR2 SVGAGI. With 2 bases clipped from V and 2 bases from J, the junction kept 6 bases outside the gene matches.

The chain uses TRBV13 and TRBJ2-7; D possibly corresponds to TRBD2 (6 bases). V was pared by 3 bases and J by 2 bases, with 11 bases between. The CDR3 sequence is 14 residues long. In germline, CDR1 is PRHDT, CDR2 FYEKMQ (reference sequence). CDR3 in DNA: TGTGCCAGCAGCTTTTGGGGGGATACCTACGAGCAGTACTTC. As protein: CASSFWGDTYEQYF. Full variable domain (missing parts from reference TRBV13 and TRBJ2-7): AAGVIQSPRHLIKEKRETATLKCYPIPRHDTVYWYQQGPGQDPQFLISFYEKMQSDKGSIPDRFSAQQFSDYHSELNMSSLELGDSALYFCASSFWGDTYEQYFGPGTRLTVT.

The CDR3 reads CASSRLARDYNEQFF. The CDR3 bases are TGTGCCAGTAGCCGACTAGCGAGGGACTACAATGAGCAGTTCTTC. The chain links TRBV19 to TRBJ2-1; TRBD2 agrees at 8 bases. Unmatched junction bases numbered 7, after V lost 6 bases and J lost 3 bases. The CDR3 is made up of 15 amino acids. Germline CDR1 and CDR2: LNHDA and SQIVND (reference sequence).

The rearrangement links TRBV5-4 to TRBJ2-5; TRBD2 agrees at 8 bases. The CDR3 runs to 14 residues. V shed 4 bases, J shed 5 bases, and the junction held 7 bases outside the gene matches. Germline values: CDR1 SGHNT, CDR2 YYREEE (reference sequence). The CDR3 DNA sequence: TGTGCCAGCAGCCAGGCCCAGCGGGGGGAGACCCAGTACTTC. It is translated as CASSQAQRGETQYF.

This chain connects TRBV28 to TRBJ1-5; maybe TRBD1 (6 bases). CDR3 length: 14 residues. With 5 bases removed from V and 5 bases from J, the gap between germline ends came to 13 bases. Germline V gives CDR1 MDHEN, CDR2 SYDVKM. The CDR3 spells CASSVQTGYQPQHF. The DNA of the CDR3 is TGTGCCAGCAGTGTACAGACAGGCTATCAGCCCCAGCATTTT.

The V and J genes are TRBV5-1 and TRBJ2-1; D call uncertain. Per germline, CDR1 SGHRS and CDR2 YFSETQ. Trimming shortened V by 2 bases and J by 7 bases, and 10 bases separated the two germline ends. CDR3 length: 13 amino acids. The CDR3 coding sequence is TGCGCCAGCAGCTTACCGACTGGGAATGAGCAGTTCTTC. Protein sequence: CASSLPTGNEQFF.

DNA of the CDR3: TGTGCCAGCAGCGTTATGCCGGGACAGGCATCCTACGAGCAGTACTTC. Translation gives CASSVMPGQASYEQYF. The genes are TRBV7-2 and TRBJ2-7; 8 nucleotides align to TRBD1. J was trimmed by 1 base and V by 5 bases; bases with no gene match: 10. Germline loops: CDR1 SGHTA, CDR2 FQGNSA. The length of the CDR3 is 16 residues.

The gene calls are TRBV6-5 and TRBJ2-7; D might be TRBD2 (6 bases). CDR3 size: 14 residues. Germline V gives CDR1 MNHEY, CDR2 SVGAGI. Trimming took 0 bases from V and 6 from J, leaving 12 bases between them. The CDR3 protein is CASSYSRFGSEQYF. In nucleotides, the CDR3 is TGTGCCAGCAGTTACTCGAGGTTCGGGAGCGAGCAGTACTTC.

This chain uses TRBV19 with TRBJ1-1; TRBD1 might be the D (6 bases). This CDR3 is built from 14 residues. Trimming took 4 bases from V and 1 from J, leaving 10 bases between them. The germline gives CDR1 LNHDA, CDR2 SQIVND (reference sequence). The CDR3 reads CASSTRQENTEAFF. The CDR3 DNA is TGTGCCAGTAGTACCCGACAGGAGAACACTGAAGCTTTCTTT.

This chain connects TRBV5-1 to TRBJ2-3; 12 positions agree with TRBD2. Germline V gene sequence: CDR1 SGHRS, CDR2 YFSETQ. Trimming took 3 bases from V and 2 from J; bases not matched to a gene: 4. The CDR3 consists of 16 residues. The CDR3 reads CASSWRTSGNTDTQYF. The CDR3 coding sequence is TGCGCCAGCAGCTGGAGGACTAGCGGGAACACAGATACGCAGTATTTT.

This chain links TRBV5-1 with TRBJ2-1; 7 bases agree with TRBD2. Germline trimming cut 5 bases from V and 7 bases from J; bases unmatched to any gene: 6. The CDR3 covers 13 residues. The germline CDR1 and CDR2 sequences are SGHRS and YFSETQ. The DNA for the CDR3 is TGCGCCAGCAGTCCAGCGGGAAGGAATGAGCAGTTCTTC. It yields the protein CASSPAGRNEQFF.

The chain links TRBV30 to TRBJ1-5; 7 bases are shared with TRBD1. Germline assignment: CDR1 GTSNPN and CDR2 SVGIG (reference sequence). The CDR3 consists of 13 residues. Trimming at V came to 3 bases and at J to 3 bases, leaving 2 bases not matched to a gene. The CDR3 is CAWRDRTNQPQHF. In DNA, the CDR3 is TGTGCCTGGAGGGACAGGACCAATCAGCCCCAGCATTTT.

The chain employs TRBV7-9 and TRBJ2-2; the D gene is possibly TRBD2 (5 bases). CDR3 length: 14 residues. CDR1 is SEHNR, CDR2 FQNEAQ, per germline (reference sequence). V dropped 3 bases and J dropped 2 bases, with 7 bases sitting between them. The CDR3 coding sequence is TGTGCCAGCAGCTTCGGGGAAAACACCGGGGAGCTGTTTTTT. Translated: CASSFGENTGELFF.

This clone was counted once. CDR3: CASSPRTGGGEQYF. CDR3 nucleotide sequence: TGTGCCAGCAGCCCTAGGACGGGGGGCGGCGAGCAGTACTTC. The chain joins TRBV9 to TRBJ2-7; perhaps TRBD2 as D (7 bases). Deletions cut 4 bases from V and 6 bases from J, with 17 bases between. This CDR3 is 14 amino acids long. Germline-derived CDR1 and CDR2 are SGDLS and YYNGEE.

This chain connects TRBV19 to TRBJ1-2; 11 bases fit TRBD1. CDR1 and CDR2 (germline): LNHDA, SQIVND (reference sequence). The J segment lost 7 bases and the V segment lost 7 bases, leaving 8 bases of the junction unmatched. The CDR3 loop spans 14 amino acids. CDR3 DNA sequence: TGTGCCAGTAATCCCGGGACAGGGGGATCTGGCTACACCTTC. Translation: CASNPGTGGSGYTF.

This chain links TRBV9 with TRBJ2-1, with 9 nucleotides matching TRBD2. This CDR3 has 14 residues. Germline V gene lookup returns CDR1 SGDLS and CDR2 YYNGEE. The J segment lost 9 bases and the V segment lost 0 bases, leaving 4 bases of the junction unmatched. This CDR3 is CASSVEGGLAEQFF. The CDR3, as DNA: TGTGCCAGCAGCGTAGAGGGGGGACTAGCTGAGCAGTTCTTC.

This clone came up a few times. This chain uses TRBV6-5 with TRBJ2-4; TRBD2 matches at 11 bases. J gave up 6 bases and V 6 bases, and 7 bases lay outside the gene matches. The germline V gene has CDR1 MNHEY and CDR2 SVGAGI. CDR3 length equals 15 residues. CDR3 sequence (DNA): TGTGCCAGCAGCCCCTCGGGACTAGCGGTAAACATTCAGTACTTC. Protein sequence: CASSPSGLAVNIQYF.